The rows below give T cell receptor beta chains drawn from one sample of a study of neurological immune-mediated disorders. TCRdb itself ran the 5' RACE reads through MiXCR, one entry per CDR3 protein. Of 65,000 to 95,000 distinct CDR3 sequences detected, about 5.6% appear once; the ten largest clones hold 7.9%. Sequencing was carried out using PBMCs. The source of these receptors is a woman aged 55-70 years with multiple sclerosis. Both conserved end residues are trimmed from each CDR3. Clone size is given as how often the clone was seen (once, few, many) or a class if it is expanded.

v_call clone_size cdr3_aa
TRBV20-1 many SAPTSGDQETQY
TRBV5-1 many ASTPNGGAYNEQF
TRBV7-2 many ASSLREDGNQPQH
TRBV21-1 many ASQGWAGGFSYEQY
TRBV5-1 medium-sized ASSSHGYNEQF
TRBV20-1 many SARDPAGDGANVLT
TRBV11-2 many ASSPQTGKDTQY
TRBV10-1 many ASSGRRPSDTEAF
TRBV20-1 many SATPTGGGDQPQH
TRBV4-1 many ASSQMAAGSNTEAF
TRBV5-1 many ASSIGQANGYT
TRBV3-1 few ASSHAGGLAAALF
TRBV6-6 once ASSGKTGYEKLF
TRBV12-3/TRBV12-4 many ASSLTAGGRGTEAF
TRBV5-1 many ASSRGGSDMAF
TRBV20-1 few SARDFGGEDYGYT
TRBV29-1 many SVRGQGLDTEAF
TRBV6-6 few ASSYSRAWGYEQY
TRBV12-3/TRBV12-4 many ASSLADRSNTEAF
TRBV25-1 many ASGGDSPNTGELF
TRBV11-2 many ASKPSGNTIY
TRBV5-1 many ASSLGDSTYEQY
TRBV5-1 many ASSPPPGELF
TRBV20-1 many SAEDRGGYT
TRBV12-3/TRBV12-4 many ASSPSGGAAETQY
TRBV20-1 many SAKQGSEQY
TRBV5-1 few ASSLEGWEDTQY
TRBV6-5 many ASSYSSRGSHEQY
TRBV30 many AWSALHEQY
TRBV7-2 many ASSPGTSYGYT
TRBV6-5 many ASSFSGTGRADQPQH
TRBV15 few ATSRGGKRSPEQF
TRBV5-1 many ASSPFGLGETQY
TRBV5-1 many ASSLVGTGDDGYT
TRBV12-3/TRBV12-4 many ASSLSVLREQY
TRBV20-1 many SARDLFSQGPEKLF
TRBV7-2 few ASSLGQINQPQH